This TCR beta chain was identified in a study of vaccination and CD4 T cells after COVID-19. Study at large: Convalescent patients had positive nasal swab PCR results for SARS-CoV-2. Disease was mild in nine and severe in one. Overlapping spike pools from SARS-CoV-2 and HCoV-NL63, HCoV-OC43 and HCoV-229E served as culture stimuli.

Findings and caveats of the study: Convalescent patients showed a median roughly 90% of reactive clones that were seen only post-vaccination.

An Oncomine TCR Beta short-read assay was used to sequence the DNA from cultured CD4+ T cells. TCRdb analysed the PCR reads with MiXCR anew, one entry per CDR3 protein. The profile shows 15,000 to 20,000 distinct CDR3 sequences, 31% of them singletons. As for treatment: roughly ten-day PBMC culture with coronavirus spike peptide pools or control peptides (ViraFEST assay). ViraFEST grew antigen-specific T cells using peptide pools, then sequenced TCRs. This clonotype was found a few times. Its antigen is as yet unknown. The clonotype originates from a human donor with COVID-19. What was sequenced was cultured CD4+ T cells from blood.

The CDR3 region is CASSNRGIAPLHF. DNA of the CDR3: TGTGCCAGTAGTAACAGGGGGATTGCACCCCTCCACTTT. The V call is TRBV19, the J call TRBJ1-6; the match to TRBD1 covers 8 bases. This CDR3 comprises 13 residues. Germline V CDR1 and CDR2: LNHDA, SQIVND (reference sequence). V lost 4 bases and J lost 11; bases outside the gene matches: 4.